The 21 T cell receptor beta chains reported below all come from one sample, sequenced in a study of identical twins. From the 5' RACE reads, TCRdb called clonotypes with MiXCR, one entry per CDR3 protein. The data show about 520,000 distinct CDR3 sequences, 22% seen once. The data were also submitted as part of a second study, on T cells expressing NK-cell markers.

Sequencing input: CD4+ T cells sorted from blood. Source of these receptors: a young woman in good health.

J is TRBJ1-2 and V is TRBV15; D gene unclear. Trimming removed 5 bases from V and 5 bases from J, with 21 bases in between. In germline, CDR1 is LNHNV, CDR2 YYDKDF (reference sequence). CDR3 length: 16 amino acids. CDR3 in amino acids: CATSVSPMGTVYGYTF. The CDR3 DNA is TGTGCCACCAGCGTCTCACCAATGGGCACTGTATATGGCTACACCTTC.

The genes are TRBV20-1 and TRBJ1-2; D uncertain. CDR3 length: 12 residues. Trimming shortened V by 1 base and J by 5 bases, and 8 bases separated the two germline ends. CDR1 is DFQATT, CDR2 SNEGSKA, per germline (reference sequence). The CDR3 region is CSARVDGYGYTF. CDR3 nucleotide sequence: TGCAGTGCTAGAGTGGACGGGTATGGCTACACCTTC.

The genes are TRBV4-3 and TRBJ2-5; 10 bases match TRBD2. The CDR3 is 16 amino acids. The junction had 6 bases not matched to a gene; V was cut back by 1 base and J by 4 bases. The germline V gene encodes CDR1 LGHNA and CDR2 YSLEER. CDR3 sequence (DNA): TGCGCCAGCAGCCAAGGGTCACTAGCGGGAAGAGAGACCCAGTACTTC. Residues: CASSQGSLAGRETQYF.

A few counts support this clonotype. This chain joins TRBV9 and TRBJ1-6; no firm D call. CDR1 is SGDLS, CDR2 YYNGEE, per germline. The CDR3 loop spans 15 amino acids. Between the trimmed V and J ends, which lost 6 bases and 3 bases, there was a span of 13 bases. The CDR3 loop is CASTSAGNYNSPLHF. The CDR3 DNA sequence: TGTGCCAGCACCTCGGCGGGTAACTATAATTCACCCCTCCACTTT.

This rearrangement joins TRBV9 to TRBJ2-5; no clear D gene. The CDR3 runs 14 residues. Trimming stripped 0 bases from V and 5 bases from J, with 11 bases between. Germline-derived CDR1 and CDR2 are SGDLS and YYNGEE. CDR3 nucleotide sequence: TGTGCCAGCAGCGTAGGCACGGCTGTGGAGACCCAGTACTTC. Its protein is CASSVGTAVETQYF.

V is TRBV7-9 and J is TRBJ2-7; the D is unclear. This CDR3 is 14 amino acids long. V was cut by 3 bases and J by 3 bases, with 12 bases left in between. Per germline, CDR1 SEHNR and CDR2 FQNEAQ (reference sequence). The CDR3 sequence is CASSLLPDDYEQYF. The CDR3 nucleotides read TGTGCCAGCAGCTTGTTGCCGGACGACTACGAGCAGTACTTC.

A few counts support this clonotype. The V call is TRBV20-1, the J call TRBJ2-1; the D gene is possibly TRBD2 (5 bases). The CDR3 totals 15 residues. The V end lost 6 bases, the J end lost 2 bases, and 17 bases lay between the germline ends. Germline-derived CDR1 and CDR2 are DFQATT and SNEGSKA (reference sequence). CDR3 in amino acids: CSASEGPGPYNEQFF. The CDR3 DNA sequence: TGCAGTGCCTCAGAGGGTCCAGGCCCCTACAATGAGCAGTTCTTC.

CDR3: CSATRLAGAYEQYF. In DNA form, the CDR3 reads TGCAGTGCTACTCGACTAGCGGGGGCCTACGAGCAGTACTTC. The chain links TRBV20-1 to TRBJ2-7; 12 bases map to TRBD2. The trim removed 4 bases at V and 2 bases at J, leaving 3 bases unmatched. CDR3 length: 14 amino acids. CDR1 DFQATT and CDR2 SNEGSKA come from the germline V gene (reference sequence).

This clonotype was observed a handful of times. The gene calls are TRBV7-8 and TRBJ2-1; tentative D call: TRBD2 (6 bases). CDR1 is SGHVS and CDR2 is FQNEAQ in the germline V gene. Trimming removed 5 bases from V and 10 bases from J, with 12 bases in between. The CDR3 consists of 12 residues. Here the CDR3 reads CASSAQRVEQFF. CDR3 in DNA: TGTGCCAGCAGCGCCCAGCGGGTAGAGCAGTTCTTC.

The genes are TRBV7-2 and TRBJ2-7, with 8 bases that match TRBD2. The CDR3 runs 14 residues. The V gene's germline CDR1 is SGHTA and CDR2 FQGNSA. The J segment lost 5 bases and the V segment lost 2 bases, leaving 5 bases of the junction unmatched. For the CDR3, the DNA is TGTGCCAGCAGCTTAAGCGGAGCGGGAGACGAGCAGTACTTC. This gives the protein CASSLSGAGDEQYF.

This clonotype was observed once. The chain has TRBV18 and TRBJ2-3, with 10 positions matching TRBD2. Per the germline V gene, CDR1 is KGHSH and CDR2 is LQKENI. The CDR3 loop spans 13 amino acids. V shed 8 bases and J 5 bases; nucleotides not matched to a gene: 4. The CDR3 bases are TGTGCCAGCCTACTAGCGGGAAAAGATACGCAGTATTTT. Protein: CASLLAGKDTQYF.

This clonotype occurred a few times. The chain couples TRBV6-1 to TRBJ2-1; D is undetermined. The germline CDR1 and CDR2 sequences are MNHNS and SASEGT. V shed 1 base and J shed 15 bases, with 4 bases lying between them. There are 9 residues in the CDR3. Here the CDR3 reads CASSEGRFF. The CDR3 region has the DNA TGTGCCAGCAGTGAAGGGAGGTTCTTC.

In its sample, this clonotype was seen a few times. The CDR3 here is CASSARRESEFF. CDR3 DNA: TGTGCCAGCAGTGCCCGACGGGAGTCAGAGTTCTTC. The chain combines TRBV6-6 with TRBJ2-1; D possibly corresponds to TRBD2 (6 bases). Germline CDR1 and CDR2: MNHNY and SVGAGI (reference sequence). Trimming took 5 bases from V and 14 from J, leaving 16 bases between them. This CDR3 comprises 12 residues.

The rearrangement joins TRBV18 to TRBJ2-2; D tentatively fits TRBD1 or TRBD2 (5 bases each). Germline V gene data show CDR1 as KGHSH and CDR2 as LQKENI. V was pared by 3 bases and J by 3 bases, with 11 bases between. The CDR3 contains 15 residues. The chain's CDR3 is CASSPIQGDTGELFF. CDR3 DNA: TGTGCCAGCTCACCGATCCAGGGAGACACCGGGGAGCTGTTTTTT.

This clonotype was detected a few times. The chain links TRBV9 to TRBJ2-1; TRBD1 might be the D (5 bases). Germline-derived CDR1 and CDR2 are SGDLS and YYNGEE. The CDR3 is made up of 14 amino acids. Trimming took off 0 bases at V and 6 bases at J, with 10 bases between the two ends. The CDR3 sequence is CASSVGGLVNEQFF. The CDR3, as DNA: TGTGCCAGCAGCGTAGGGGGCCTAGTCAATGAGCAGTTCTTC.

This clonotype was found a few times. V usage is TRBV27 and J usage is TRBJ1-2, with 10 bases fitting TRBD1. The length of the CDR3 is 16 residues. V lost 2 bases to trimming and J lost 3 bases; unmatched junction nucleotides: 6. CDR1 MNHEY and CDR2 SMNVEV come from the germline V gene (reference sequence). The CDR3 coding sequence is TGTGCCAGCAGTTTAAATCCGACAGGGGGCTACTATGGCTACACCTTC. Protein product: CASSLNPTGGYYGYTF.

This clonotype came up a few times. This chain connects TRBV20-1 to TRBJ2-3, with 8 positions matching TRBD2. Germline CDR1 DFQATT, CDR2 SNEGSKA (reference sequence). CDR3 length: 12 amino acids. The V segment lost 3 bases and the J segment 5 bases; nucleotides outside the gene matches: 1. CDR3 nucleotides: TGCAGTGCTAGGCTAGCGGGAGATACGCAGTATTTT. Translated: CSARLAGDTQYF.

This clonotype was seen a handful of times. The genes are TRBV20-1 and TRBJ2-7; 13 positions agree with TRBD2. After removal of 5 bases from V and 5 bases from J, the junction contained 3 bases not matched to a gene. Germline values: CDR1 DFQATT, CDR2 SNEGSKA (reference sequence). This CDR3 contains 13 residues. For the CDR3, the DNA is TGCAGTGCTCCGGGACTAGCGGGAAACGAGCAGTACTTC. As protein: CSAPGLAGNEQYF.

This clonotype was counted between two and nine times. V is TRBV5-1 and J is TRBJ2-1; the match to TRBD2 covers 10 bases. CDR1 and CDR2 from the germline V gene are SGHRS and YFSETQ. The CDR3 runs to 16 residues. Trimming cost V 5 bases and J 6 bases; bases outside gene matches: 11. CDR3 protein: CASRPLGLAASNEQFF. Here the CDR3 DNA reads TGCGCCAGCAGGCCCCTAGGACTAGCGGCCTCCAATGAGCAGTTCTTC.

This clonotype was seen ten or more times. The CDR3 loop reads CSARVHSQETQYF. In nucleotides, the CDR3 is TGCAGTGCTAGAGTCCACAGCCAAGAGACCCAGTACTTC. The V call is TRBV20-1, the J call TRBJ2-5; D is uncertain. V lost 1 base, J lost 1 base, and 7 bases lay in between. CDR1 and CDR2 (germline): DFQATT, SNEGSKA (reference sequence). The CDR3 sequence is 13 residues long.

This rearrangement joins TRBV20-1 to TRBJ1-5; D is unresolved. Germline CDR1 DFQATT, CDR2 SNEGSKA (reference sequence). Trimming took off 1 base at V and 6 bases at J, with 10 bases between the two ends. The CDR3 totals 13 residues. DNA for the CDR3: TGCAGTGCTAGAGCAGGAGGCGGTCAGCCCCAGCATTTT. Translation gives CSARAGGGQPQHF.